This T cell receptor (beta chain) was identified during a study of molecular identifiers for immune sequencing clone quantification. The CDR3 runs 13 residues. The V and J ends lost 3 bases and 11 bases, in that order; junction bases with no gene match: 9. Per the germline V gene, CDR1 is MGHDK and CDR2 is SYGVNS. Each library that profiled naive CD8 cells came from around 18,000 to 910,000 sorted cells with 10%, 30% or 50% RNA. Naive CD8 T cells, phenotype CD8+CD4-CCR7+CD45RA+, were sorted. Bulk TCR library preparation followed previously described methods with listed TCR primers. TCRdb passed the PCR reads through MiXCR, listing each CDR3 protein once. The sample consists of about 640,000 distinct CDR3 sequences, less than 20% of them appearing once.

The sequence was obtained from a human donor in good health. Some libraries in this study had Jurkat cell RNA spiked in. The sample taken for sequencing was naive CD8+ T cells from blood, with Jurkat cell RNA spiked in. Subset: FACS-sorted CD8+CD4-CCR7+CD45RA+ naive T cells. The chain links TRBV25-1 to TRBJ1-1; TRBD1 matches at 7 bases. CDR3 sequence reads: CASSEVGTDWAFF. The CDR3 DNA reads TGTGCCAGCAGTGAGGTGGGGACAGATTGGGCTTTCTTT.